This is a list of T cell receptor beta chains from one sample in a study of beta chain features in type 1 diabetes. TCRdb's copy holds only in-frame clones and misses some; the assay was immunoSEQ multiplex PCR. The data hold over 200,000 clones, with approximately 10% observed a single time. Sequencing used naive CD4+ T cells from blood. Every receptor here comes from a man aged 25 to 40 with type 1 diabetes. Each CDR3 is given with its conserved first and last residue. Fields, in order: V gene, J gene, D gene, clone size, CDR3 DNA, CDR3 protein. The D gene is left open where the match is weak. Size is stated for part of the rows, as once, few or many counts, or as a class when the clone is expanded.

>TRBV30|TRBJ2-2|NA|few
TGTGCCTGGAGGGGGCGGGGACAGAACCCCACCGGGGAGCTGTTTTTT
CAWRGRGQNPTGELFF
>TRBV14|TRBJ2-5|TRBD2|few
TGTGCCAGCAGCCAAAATACGGGAGGAGAGACCCAGTACTTC
CASSQNTGGETQYF
>TRBV27|TRBJ1-2|NA|once
TGTGCCAGCAGTTCGGGGTATGGCTACACCTTC
CASSSGYGYTF
>TRBV5-1|TRBJ2-5|TRBD2|few
TGCGCCAGCAGCTTTGGACTAGCGGGACTCCAAGAGACCCAGTACTTC
CASSFGLAGLQETQYF
>TRBV7-7|TRBJ2-7|TRBD1|NA
TGTGCTAGCGGGGGACAGGGGGGCGAGCAGTACTTC
CASGGQGGEQYF
>TRBV7-2|TRBJ2-1|NA|NA
TGTGCCAGCAGCTTCGGCGGGGCCTACAATGAGCAGTTCTTC
CASSFGGAYNEQFF
>TRBV6-1|TRBJ1-2|TRBD1|NA
TGTGCCAGCAGGGAAGGTTCCGGGACAGGGAACTATGGCTACACCTTC
CASREGSGTGNYGYTF
>TRBV18|TRBJ2-3|NA|few
TGTGCCAGCTTACGCCGGAACGGGGGTGATACGCAGTATTTT
CASLRRNGGDTQYF
>TRBV7-9|TRBJ2-1|TRBD2|NA
TGTGCCAGCAGCTTAGGTGGGGAGGGGCGCGGGCAGTTCTTC
CASSLGGEGRGQFF
>TRBV7-9|TRBJ1-2|TRBD1|NA
TGTGCCAGCAGCTTAGGACAGGGGGCGCGGAGAGGCTACACCTTC
CASSLGQGARRGYTF
>TRBV7-2|TRBJ2-7|NA|few
TGTGCCAGCAGCTTAGTGGGCAGAGTCAACGAGCAGTACTTC
CASSLVGRVNEQYF
>TRBV30|TRBJ1-4|NA|NA
TGTGCCTGGAGAGGGACACCTTCGGGTGAAAAACTGTTTTTT
CAWRGTPSGEKLFF
>TRBV7-3|TRBJ2-5|TRBD2|NA
TGTGCCAGCAGTAGACGGGGGGAAGAGACCCAGTACTTC
CASSRRGEETQYF
>TRBV18|TRBJ1-4|NA|NA
TGTGCCAGCTCACCGACCAGGGCGGCTAATGAAAAACTGTTTTTT
CASSPTRAANEKLFF
>TRBV18|TRBJ2-5|NA|few
TGTGCCAGCTCACCATCCGCCGGGAACCCGCAAGAGACCCAGTACTTC
CASSPSAGNPQETQYF
>TRBV2|TRBJ2-7|TRBD1|NA
TGTGCCAGCAGTAGACAGGGTTCCTACGAGCAGTACTTC
CASSRQGSYEQYF